This T cell receptor beta chain was obtained from a study of beta chain features in type 1 diabetes. Turning to the study itself: Patients did not differ from healthy donors in age, gender or cell yield. Notes on the study in general: PCR might preferentially amplify shorter templates, equally in patients and controls.

Each donor gave one heparinised blood draw averaging around 120 mL. CD4+ naive, central memory, regulatory and stem cell-like memory subsets were isolated by sorting on CD45RO/CCR7/CD25/CD127/CD95/CD27. The CDR3 sequence is 13 residues long. Between the trimmed V and J ends, which lost 2 bases and 6 bases, there was a span of 7 bases. Germline CDR1 KGHSH, CDR2 LQKENI. Sequenced material consisted of expressed TCRB transcripts (all of the isolated RNA was reverse transcribed). The method was immunoSEQ multiplex PCR; TCRdb's version includes in-frame clones alone and lacks a portion of them. The sample includes about 340,000 clones, 7% to 9% of them seen just once. This clone appeared a few times. Its antigen is currently unknown.

This chain uses TRBV18 with TRBJ1-4; D remains unclear. This receptor was taken from a woman younger than 35 in good health. The sequenced sample was central memory CD4+ T cells from blood. CDR3 DNA sequence: TGTGCCAGCTCACCAATGGCGGATGAAAAACTGTTTTTT. It translates to CASSPMADEKLFF.